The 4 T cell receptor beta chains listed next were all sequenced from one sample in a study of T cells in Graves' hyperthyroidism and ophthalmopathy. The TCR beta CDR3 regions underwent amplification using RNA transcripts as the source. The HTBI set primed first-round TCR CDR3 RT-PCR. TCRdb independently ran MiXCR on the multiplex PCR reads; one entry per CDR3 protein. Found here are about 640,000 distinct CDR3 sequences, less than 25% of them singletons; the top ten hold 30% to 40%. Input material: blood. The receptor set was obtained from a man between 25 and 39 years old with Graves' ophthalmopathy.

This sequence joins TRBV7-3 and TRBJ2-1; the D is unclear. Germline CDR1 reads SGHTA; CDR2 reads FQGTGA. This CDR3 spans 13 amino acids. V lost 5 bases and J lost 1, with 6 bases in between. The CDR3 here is CASSESSYNEQFF. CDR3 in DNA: TGTGCCAGCAGCGAGAGTTCCTACAATGAGCAGTTCTTC.

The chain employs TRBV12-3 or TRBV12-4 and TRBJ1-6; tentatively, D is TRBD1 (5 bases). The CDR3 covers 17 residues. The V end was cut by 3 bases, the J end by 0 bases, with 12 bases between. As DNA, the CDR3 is TGTGCCAGCAGTTTGGGGGGATTGAGCTCCTATAATTCACCCCTCCACTTT. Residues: CASSLGGLSSYNSPLHF.

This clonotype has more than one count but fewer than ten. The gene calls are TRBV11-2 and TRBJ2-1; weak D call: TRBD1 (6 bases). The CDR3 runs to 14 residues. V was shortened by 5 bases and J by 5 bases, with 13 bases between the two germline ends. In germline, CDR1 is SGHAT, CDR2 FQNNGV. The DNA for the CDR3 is TGTGCCAGCAGCCACGAAACAGGGAACAATGAGCAGTTCTTC. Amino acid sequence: CASSHETGNNEQFF.

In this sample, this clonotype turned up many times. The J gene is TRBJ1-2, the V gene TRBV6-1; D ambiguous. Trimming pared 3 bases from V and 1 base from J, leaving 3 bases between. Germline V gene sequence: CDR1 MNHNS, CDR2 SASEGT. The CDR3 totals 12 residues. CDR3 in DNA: TGTGCCAGCAGTGATAATAACTATGGCTACACCTTC. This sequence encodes CASSDNNYGYTF.